The clone carrying this TCR beta chain was seen a handful of times. Its antigen is unidentified. The sample belongs to a study of regulatory T cells in long-lasting Graves disease. Study-level findings and limits: Persistent disease exhibited a predilection for TRBV28, TRBJ1-2 and TRBJ2-5. Among persistent patients, a larger number of public clonotypes were shared (around 3,000) than among newly diagnosed patients (about 1,000). Persistent Graves' disease cases displayed lower TCR diversity than newly diagnosed ones.

Time point noted: newly diagnosed GD, antithyroid drugs for less than 3 months. The TCR library used RNA extracted from PBMCs. With EDTA tubes as the receptacles, about 10 milliliters of peripheral blood were drawn. With iRepertoire HTBI primers and Arm-PCR of CDR3 regions, TCR beta libraries were built. TCRdb re-called the multiplex PCR reads with MiXCR, one entry per CDR3 protein. The sample gives around 500,000 distinct CDR3 sequences, roughly 12% of which show up once; roughly a tenth is in the top ten. Germline V gene sequence: CDR1 SGHTA, CDR2 FQGNSA. The germline V and J ends were trimmed by 5 bases and 0 bases, with 20 bases remaining between them. The length of the CDR3 is 17 residues. In addition, the sample was reused for a study of T cells in Graves' hyperthyroidism and ophthalmopathy.

The sequence was obtained from a man in his thirties or forties with Graves disease. The V gene is TRBV7-2, the J gene TRBJ2-7; either TRBD1 or TRBD2 may fit D (5 bases each). The sample here was peripheral blood mononuclear cells (PBMCs), taken at new diagnosis, from a patient treated with antithyroid drugs. In nucleotides, the CDR3 is TGTGCCAGCAGCGGAAGGAGAGGGGCCGTGAGCTCCTACGAGCAGTACTTC. Protein sequence: CASSGRRGAVSSYEQYF.